Each of the 20 T cell receptor beta chains below was sequenced from the same sample in a study of blood T cells in healthy people across ages. PCR was performed a second time for about 7 to 11 cycles using a sample-barcoded 5' primer and a J-beta primer mix. TCRdb used MiXCR to reprocess the 5' RACE reads, holding one entry per CDR3 protein. The sample yields 1.4 million to 1.5 million distinct CDR3 sequences, about 43% seen once. Sequencing was performed on blood. These receptors were taken from a woman in her late teens or twenties in good health.

V usage is TRBV19 and J usage is TRBJ2-1, with D unresolved. The CDR3 is 15 residues long. Trimming removed 5 bases at V and 7 bases at J, with 18 bases between. Germline CDR1 LNHDA, CDR2 SQIVND (reference sequence). CDR3 amino acids: CASSFGPGVANEQFF. The CDR3 DNA follows: TGTGCCAGTAGTTTCGGCCCCGGAGTGGCTAATGAGCAGTTCTTC. Based on the CDR3 plus reference TRBV19 and TRBJ2-1, the full variable domain is DGGITQSPKYLFRKEGQNVTLSCEQNLNHDAMYWYRQDPGQGLRLIYYSQIVNDFQKGDIAEGYSVSREKKESFPLTVTSAQKNPTAFYLCASSFGPGVANEQFFGPGTRLTVL.

This clonotype was detected a few times. The chain joins TRBV7-9 to TRBJ2-3; 8 bases map to TRBD1. V lost 5 bases to trimming and J lost 3 bases; unmatched junction nucleotides: 7. The CDR3 runs to 15 residues. CDR1 is SEHNR and CDR2 is FQNEAQ in the germline V gene (reference sequence). CDR3 nucleotide sequence: TGTGCCAGCAGCCCCCGGGACAGGATGACAGATACGCAGTATTTT. It translates to CASSPRDRMTDTQYF. The full variable domain, in which reference TRBV7-9 and TRBJ2-3 provide the parts outside the CDR3, is DTGVSQNPRHKITKRGQNVTFRCDPISEHNRLYWYRQTLGQGPEFLTYFQNEAQLEKSRLLSDRFSAERPKGSFSTLEIQRTEQGDSAMYLCASSPRDRMTDTQYFGPGTRLTVL.

This chain's CDR3 is CSARGGAGEKLFF. The CDR3 nucleotides are TGCAGTGCTAGAGGAGGGGCAGGGGAAAAACTGTTTTTT. The chain employs TRBV20-1 and TRBJ1-4, with D maybe TRBD1 (5 bases). CDR1 and CDR2 from the germline V gene are DFQATT and SNEGSKA (reference sequence). The CDR3 length is 13 residues. Trimming cost V 1 base and J 8 bases, with 11 bases left between them.

This chain uses TRBV21-1 with TRBJ1-1; the table's D call TRBD1 went unverified against the DNA. TRBV21-1 is annotated as a pseudogene. The CDR3 runs to 14 residues. The CDR3 DNA is TGTGCCAGCAGCAAGAAGGGGTTGGGCACTGAAGCTTTCTTT. Translating gives CASSKKGLGTEAFF.

This clonotype was picked up many times. The rearrangement links TRBV7-9 to TRBJ2-7; 10 nucleotides agree with TRBD2. J gave up 3 bases and V 3 bases, and 5 bases lay outside the gene matches. CDR3 length equals 15 residues. Germline V gene sequence: CDR1 SEHNR, CDR2 FQNEAQ (reference sequence). The CDR3 DNA reads as TGTGCCAGCAGCTTCGTGGCTAGCGGGAGCTACGAGCAGTACTTC. It encodes CASSFVASGSYEQYF.

The V and J genes are TRBV28 and TRBJ1-5; TRBD1 matches 7 bases. CDR1 is MDHEN and CDR2 is SYDVKM in the germline V gene. The CDR3 sequence is 18 residues long. The V and J ends lost 2 bases and 5 bases, in that order; junction bases with no gene match: 15. DNA of the CDR3: TGTGCCAGCAGTTTAGGGTTTGAGGAGTCAGGGGGGGATCAGCCCCAGCATTTT. Encoded protein: CASSLGFEESGGDQPQHF.

The V and J genes are TRBV12-3 or TRBV12-4 and TRBJ2-7; D is unresolved. V dropped 7 bases and J dropped 3 bases, with 16 bases sitting between them. This CDR3 is 14 amino acids long. The CDR3 DNA sequence: TGTGCCAGCACCCCAACTGGGCTATACTACGAGCAGTACTTC. Translated: CASTPTGLYYEQYF.

The sample holds many counts of this clonotype. The CDR3 region is CASSFLAGNEQFF. The CDR3 bases are TGTGCCAGCAGTTTCCTAGCGGGGAATGAGCAGTTCTTC. The V gene is TRBV12-3 or TRBV12-4, the J gene TRBJ2-1; 9 bases fit TRBD2. The CDR3 length is 13 residues. V shed 3 bases and J 7 bases; nucleotides not matched to a gene: 1.

The chain uses TRBV11-2 and TRBJ2-7; the match to TRBD1 covers 10 bases. The CDR3 spans 16 residues. Germline values: CDR1 SGHAT, CDR2 FQNNGV. Trimming at V came to 0 bases and at J to 5 bases, leaving 7 bases not matched to a gene. The CDR3, as DNA: TGTGCCAGCAGCTTAGACTACCCAGACAGGGGGCACGAGCAGTACTTC. It translates to CASSLDYPDRGHEQYF.

This chain uses TRBV6-2 or TRBV6-3 with TRBJ1-1, with a tentative D call TRBD1 (5 bases). This CDR3 spans 14 amino acids. V shed 5 bases and J shed 4 bases, with 14 bases lying between them. CDR1 is MNHEY, CDR2 SVGEGT, per germline. CDR3 region: CASSTGGRGTEAFF. The CDR3 DNA follows: TGTGCCAGCAGTACGGGGGGTAGGGGCACTGAAGCTTTCTTT.

A few counts support this clonotype. The V call is TRBV5-1, the J call TRBJ2-7, with D maybe TRBD2 (6 bases). V shed 4 bases and J shed 0 bases, with 14 bases lying between them. The CDR3 length is 15 residues. From germline, CDR1 is SGHRS and CDR2 YFSETQ. CDR3 sequence reads: CASSIGTPSSYEQYF. The CDR3 DNA reads as TGCGCCAGCAGCATAGGGACTCCCAGCTCCTACGAGCAGTACTTC.

V is TRBV7-3 and J is TRBJ2-3; 13 nucleotides match TRBD2. This CDR3 region has 15 residues. V lost 5 bases, J lost 8 bases, and 7 bases stayed unmatched. CDR1 is SGHTA and CDR2 is FQGTGA in the germline V gene. The CDR3 is CASSRGLAGEGTQYF. In nucleotides, the CDR3 is TGTGCCAGCAGCCGAGGACTAGCGGGGGAGGGTACGCAGTATTTT.

This clonotype was observed a few times. The V and J genes are TRBV7-2 and TRBJ2-7; D call uncertain. CDR1 and CDR2 from the germline V gene are SGHTA and FQGNSA. The CDR3 contains 16 residues. V lost 1 base and J 0 bases, leaving 13 bases between the germline ends. CDR3 amino acids: CASSLGGLSDSYEQYF. In nucleotides, the CDR3 is TGTGCCAGCAGCTTAGGCGGCCTCAGCGACTCCTACGAGCAGTACTTC.

V usage is TRBV12-3 or TRBV12-4 and J usage is TRBJ1-6; 9 nucleotides agree with TRBD1. After removal of 6 bases from V and 9 bases from J, the junction contained 6 bases not matched to a gene. CDR3 length: 14 amino acids. In DNA, the CDR3 is TGTGCCAGCAGCTTACAGGGGGCAGTTTCACCCCTCCACTTT. Translation: CASSLQGAVSPLHF.

This clonotype appeared many times. This sequence joins TRBV2 and TRBJ2-1; D could derive from TRBD1 or TRBD2 (5 bases each). Germline CDR1 SNHLY, CDR2 FYNNEI. This CDR3 spans 14 amino acids. V lost 6 bases and J 0 bases, leaving 9 bases between the germline ends. This CDR3 is CASSTGASYNEQFF. The DNA of the CDR3 is TGTGCCAGCAGCACCGGGGCCTCCTACAATGAGCAGTTCTTC.

The CDR3 nucleotides are TGTGCCAGCAGCTTGCCCGTGGGACTAGCCCGGGATACGCAGTATTTT. This gives the protein CASSLPVGLARDTQYF. This chain uses TRBV7-9 with TRBJ2-3; 9 bases match TRBD2. V shed 3 bases, J shed 6 bases, and the junction held 10 bases outside the gene matches. CDR3 length: 16 residues. CDR1 is SEHNR, CDR2 FQNEAQ, per germline (reference sequence).

The count of this clonotype is one. A much larger clone sits a single nucleotide away, making a read error possible. V usage is TRBV29-1 and J usage is TRBJ2-1; 8 bases are a match to TRBD2. The J call is uncertain, as TRBJ2-7 better fits the DNA end. The CDR3 contains 16 residues. Germline V CDR1 and CDR2: SQVTM, ANQGSEA. CDR3: CSVETSGGDSYNEQYF. CDR3 coding DNA: TGCAGCGTTGAGACCTCGGGAGGGGACTCCTACAATGAGCAGTACTTC.

The rearrangement joins TRBV7-2 to TRBJ1-5; 7 nucleotides line up with TRBD1. CDR3 length equals 15 residues. The junction had 11 bases not matched to a gene; V was cut back by 4 bases and J by 8 bases. The germline gives CDR1 SGHTA, CDR2 FQGNSA. The CDR3 is CASSYSPGGLEPQHF. Written as DNA, the CDR3 is TGTGCCAGCAGCTACTCTCCAGGGGGACTGGAGCCCCAGCATTTT.

The V and J genes are TRBV15 and TRBJ2-1; TRBD2 matches at 8 bases. Trimming cost V 8 bases and J 6 bases; bases outside gene matches: 15. CDR3 length: 16 amino acids. Germline CDR1 and CDR2: LNHNV and YYDKDF (reference sequence). Here the CDR3 reads CATSKEGAGEPNEQFF. In DNA, the CDR3 is TGTGCCACCTCGAAGGAGGGAGCGGGGGAACCCAATGAGCAGTTCTTC.

CDR3: CSARLDRQGTQYF. The CDR3 nucleotides read TGCAGTGCTAGGTTGGACAGACAGGGGACCCAGTACTTC. The V gene is TRBV20-1, the J gene TRBJ2-5, with 7 bases identical to TRBD1. With V trimmed by 3 bases and J by 7 bases, 8 bases remained unmatched. This CDR3 comprises 13 residues. The germline V gene has CDR1 DFQATT and CDR2 SNEGSKA (reference sequence).